The rows below give T cell receptor beta chains drawn from one sample of a study of OX40 agonist ivuxolimab in advanced cancers. The assay was immunoSEQ multiplex PCR, and TCRdb's table has in-frame clones only and misses some. This sample has roughly 79,000 clones, with approximately 90% found just once. This sample comprised CD4+ or CD8+ T cells sorted from blood, obtained in a trial of the OX40 agonist ivuxolimab. These receptors all stem from an adult with an advanced solid tumor such as melanoma, head and neck, liver or kidney cancer. Each CDR3 is given with its conserved first and last residue. A D gene is named only where the DNA matches it firmly. Expanded clones get a size class; other rows say once, few or many, or leave the size out.

V gene	CDR3 length	clone size	J gene	D gene	CDR3 DNA	CDR3 protein
TRBV19	19	NA	TRBJ1-2	NA	TGTGCCAGTAGTATCCCGCGGGGGGGCACTCAAGCTACCAACTATGGCTACACCTTC	CASSIPRGGTQATNYGYTF
TRBV25-1	17	NA	TRBJ2-1	NA	TGTGCCAGCAGTGCCCCCCACGGTTTAGCGGCCTACAATGAGCAGTTCTTC	CASSAPHGLAAYNEQFF
TRBV5-1	14	NA	TRBJ2-7	TRBD1	TGCGCCACCGGGACAGGCGGGGCGGGCAACGAGCAGTACTTC	CATGTGGAGNEQYF
TRBV27	16	NA	TRBJ2-5	NA	TGTGCCAGCAGTTTAGGTCCGTTTCTAGGGCAAGAGACCCAGTACTTC	CASSLGPFLGQETQYF
TRBV25-1	12	NA	TRBJ1-1	TRBD1	TGTGCCAGCAGTACAGGGGTCGCTGAAGCTTTCTTT	CASSTGVAEAFF
TRBV6-5	15	NA	TRBJ1-2	TRBD1	TGTGCCAGCAGTTACTCACAGGGGACAACCTATGGCTACACCTTC	CASSYSQGTTYGYTF
TRBV11-3	13	NA	TRBJ1-2	TRBD1	TGTGCCAGCAGTCAGACAGGGGGCTCGGGCTACACCTTC	CASSQTGGSGYTF
TRBV18	15	NA	TRBJ2-5	NA	TGTGCCAGCTCACCTCCCAATGGAGTGTTAGAGACCCAGTACTTC	CASSPPNGVLETQYF
TRBV14	13	NA	TRBJ1-5	NA	TGTGCCAGCAGCCAAGCGACGAATCAGCCCCAGCATTTT	CASSQATNQPQHF
TRBV28	17	NA	TRBJ2-7	TRBD2	TGTGCCAGCAGTCAGGGACTAGCGGGAGATCCCAACTACGAGCAGTACTTC	CASSQGLAGDPNYEQYF
TRBV18	14	NA	TRBJ2-1	TRBD2	TGTGCCAGCTCACCGGGACTAGCGTCAGATGAGCAGTTCTTC	CASSPGLASDEQFF
TRBV19	15	NA	TRBJ1-1	NA	TGTGCCAGTAGTCGAACCCCCTCGGTGAACACTGAAGCTTTCTTT	CASSRTPSVNTEAFF
TRBV7-6	14	once	TRBJ2-7	NA	TGTGCCAGCAGCCTAACAGGGCGCGCAGACGAGCAGTACTTC	CASSLTGRADEQYF
TRBV29-1	14	NA	TRBJ2-5	TRBD1	TGCAGCGTTGCTGGGACAGGGGTACCAGAGACCCAGTACTTC	CSVAGTGVPETQYF
TRBV27	14	NA	TRBJ2-2	TRBD2	TGTGCCAGCAGGACTAGCGGGGGGCGGGGGGAGCTGTTTTTT	CASRTSGGRGELFF
TRBV4-3	15	NA	TRBJ2-5	TRBD1	TGCGCCAGCAGCCCTCAGGGGGCGTCCCAAGAGACCCAGTACTTC	CASSPQGASQETQYF
TRBV19	14	NA	TRBJ2-7	NA	TGTGCCAGTAGTACCCAGGACAATTTTTTTGAGCAGTACTTC	CASSTQDNFFEQYF
TRBV6-4	14	NA	TRBJ2-7	NA	TGTGCCAGCAGTGTGGATGGAGGCTCCTACGAGCAGTACTTC	CASSVDGGSYEQYF